The 5 T cell receptor beta chains reported below all come from one sample, sequenced in a study of T cell clusters in autoimmune cytopenias. Multiplex touch-down PCR amplified TRB using TRB-A and TRB-B pools in one tube. TCRdb re-called the multiplex PCR reads and gives one entry per CDR3 protein, without DNA. Its clone listing holds some 5,700 distinct CDR3 sequences. Each sample's input was around 270 ng genomic DNA, 38,000 or so genome equivalents. The same specimen was also included in a second study, on T cell repertoires in aging, cancer and after chemotherapy.

Sequenced sample: peripheral blood. All receptors derive from a human donor in good health.

The chain couples TRBV7-6 to TRBJ1-1. The germline CDR1 and CDR2 sequences are SGHVS and FNYEAQ. This CDR3 has 13 amino acids. The CDR3 sequence: CASSSEGGTEAFF.

The rearrangement joins TRBV7-2 to TRBJ2-3; TCRdb gives TRBD2 as the D gene, but with no DNA this cannot be confirmed. Germline assignment: CDR1 SGHTA and CDR2 FQGNSA. The CDR3 extends over 14 amino acids. CDR3 in amino acids: CATGRGGWVDTQYF. The full variable domain, its missing parts supplied by reference TRBV7-2 and TRBJ2-3, is GAGVSQSPSNKVTEKGKDVELRCDPISGHTALYWYRQSLGQGLEFLIYFQGNSAPDKSGLPSDRFSAERTGGSVSTLTIQRTQQEDSAVYLCATGRGGWVDTQYFGPGTRLTVL.

The rearrangement links TRBV7-9 to TRBJ2-3; TCRdb returns TRBD2, unconfirmable since there is no DNA. There are 17 residues in the CDR3. Germline values: CDR1 SEHNR, CDR2 FQNEAQ (reference sequence). This CDR3 is CASSLVPWTSGTDTQYF.

The rearrangement links TRBV21-1 to TRBJ2-2; the TCRdb D gene call, TRBD1, has no DNA to confirm it. TRBV21-1 is a pseudogene locus. This CDR3 has 19 amino acids. The CDR3 protein is CASSKSGARTGTNTGELFF.

The gene calls are TRBV4-1 and TRBJ2-2; TCRdb calls TRBD1, which cannot be checked without DNA. Germline V gene sequence: CDR1 MGHRA, CDR2 YSYEKL. The CDR3 spans 14 residues. CDR3 loop: CASSPRQGTGELFF.